A single sample is the source of the 10 T cell receptor beta chains below, sequenced in a study of blood T cell repertoires in COVID-19. Assay: immunoSEQ multiplex PCR; the TCRdb copy retains only in-frame clones and omits some. This sample has about 180,000 clones, with 86% found just once. Sequencing was performed on PBMCs or T cells enriched from blood (not recorded which). The receptors stem from a woman aged 25 to 45 who had recovered from COVID-19.

Only a few counts were recorded for this clone. The CDR3 sequence is CASSLARLAGVVEQYF. The CDR3 DNA is TGTGCCAGCAGCTTAGCGCGCCTAGCGGGAGTAGTAGAGCAGTACTTC. The V gene is TRBV7-8, the J gene TRBJ2-7; 10 bases fit TRBD2. J was trimmed by 7 bases and V by 0 bases; bases with no gene match: 9. This CDR3 region has 16 residues. Germline V CDR1 and CDR2: SGHVS, FQNEAQ.

This clone came up a few times. V usage is TRBV19 and J usage is TRBJ2-7, with 7 bases identical to TRBD1. V was clipped by 4 bases and J by 0 bases; unmatched bases: 3. This CDR3 spans 14 amino acids. The germline V gene encodes CDR1 LNHDA and CDR2 SQIVND (reference sequence). DNA of the CDR3: TGTGCCAGTAGTAGGGGACAGTCCTCCTACGAGCAGTACTTC. This encodes CASSRGQSSYEQYF.

The V and J genes are TRBV29-1 and TRBJ2-3; 8 bases agree with TRBD2. After removal of 7 bases from V and 2 bases from J, the junction contained 11 bases not matched to a gene. There are 15 residues in the CDR3. CDR1 and CDR2 (germline): SQVTM, ANQGSEA. The CDR3 nucleotides are TGCAGCGCCGAGACTAGCGCCAGCCCCACAGATACGCAGTATTTT. This codes for CSAETSASPTDTQYF.

This sequence joins TRBV5-6 and TRBJ1-5, with 8 nucleotides matching TRBD1. J gave up 1 base and V 4 bases, and 7 bases lay outside the gene matches. The V gene's germline CDR1 is SGHDT and CDR2 YYEEEE. The CDR3 length is 16 residues. The CDR3 reads CASSRAGQGSNQPQHF. CDR3 nucleotide sequence: TGTGCCAGCAGCCGCGCCGGACAGGGAAGCAATCAGCCCCAGCATTTT.

The CDR3 DNA reads TGCAGCGTTGTGACTCTAGGGGGTGATACGCAGTATTTT. This codes for CSVVTLGGDTQYF. The gene calls are TRBV29-1 and TRBJ2-3; maybe TRBD1 (6 bases). Germline V gene lookup returns CDR1 SQVTM and CDR2 ANQGSEA. V gave up 4 bases and J gave up 6 bases, with 14 bases separating them. CDR3 size: 13 residues.

V and J are TRBV19 and TRBJ2-7; possible D gene TRBD1, 5 bases. Deletions cut 1 base from V and 3 bases from J, with 19 bases between. Germline V gene lookup returns CDR1 LNHDA and CDR2 SQIVND (reference sequence). The CDR3 loop spans 17 amino acids. The DNA for the CDR3 is TGTGCCAGTAGTATAGGCAGGGAATTTGACCCCGTCTACGAGCAGTACTTC. As protein: CASSIGREFDPVYEQYF.

The rearrangement links TRBV6-1 to TRBJ1-1, with 9 bases fitting TRBD1. The CDR3 totals 16 residues. V lost 4 bases to trimming and J lost 0 bases; unmatched junction nucleotides: 6. Germline V lookup: CDR1 MNHNS, CDR2 SASEGT. The CDR3 sequence: CASSANRGLVNTEAFF. Here the CDR3 DNA reads TGTGCCAGCAGTGCCAACAGGGGGCTGGTGAACACTGAAGCTTTCTTT.

This chain links TRBV7-8 with TRBJ2-7; 7 bases map to TRBD1. CDR1 is SGHVS and CDR2 is FQNEAQ in the germline V gene. The CDR3 extends over 14 amino acids. J was trimmed by 2 bases and V by 1 base; bases with no gene match: 2. Here the CDR3 DNA reads TGTGCCAGCAGCTTAGGACAGGGCGCCTACGAGCAGTACTTC. Protein: CASSLGQGAYEQYF.

The V and J genes are TRBV28 and TRBJ1-1, with D possibly matching TRBD1 (5 bases). With 5 bases removed from V and 3 bases from J, the gap between germline ends came to 19 bases. From germline, CDR1 is MDHEN and CDR2 SYDVKM. The CDR3 is 16 amino acids. The CDR3 reads CASSLVMFVGDTEAFF. In nucleotides, the CDR3 is TGTGCCAGCAGTCTTGTTATGTTCGTAGGGGACACTGAAGCTTTCTTT.

The chain recombines TRBV28 with TRBJ2-7, with TRBD1 identical over 7 bases. This CDR3 comprises 16 residues. The V and J ends lost 6 bases and 3 bases, in that order; junction bases with no gene match: 14. Germline V lookup: CDR1 MDHEN, CDR2 SYDVKM. The CDR3: CASSLTHGTVGYEQYF. Here the CDR3 DNA reads TGTGCCAGCAGCCTTACGCACGGGACAGTCGGCTACGAGCAGTACTTC. The whole variable domain, filled in from reference TRBV28 and TRBJ2-7, reads DVKVTQSSRYLVKRTGEKVFLECVQDMDHENMFWYRQDPGLGLRLIYFSYDVKMKEKGDIPEGYSVSREKKERFSLILESASTNQTSMYLCASSLTHGTVGYEQYFGPGTRLTVT.